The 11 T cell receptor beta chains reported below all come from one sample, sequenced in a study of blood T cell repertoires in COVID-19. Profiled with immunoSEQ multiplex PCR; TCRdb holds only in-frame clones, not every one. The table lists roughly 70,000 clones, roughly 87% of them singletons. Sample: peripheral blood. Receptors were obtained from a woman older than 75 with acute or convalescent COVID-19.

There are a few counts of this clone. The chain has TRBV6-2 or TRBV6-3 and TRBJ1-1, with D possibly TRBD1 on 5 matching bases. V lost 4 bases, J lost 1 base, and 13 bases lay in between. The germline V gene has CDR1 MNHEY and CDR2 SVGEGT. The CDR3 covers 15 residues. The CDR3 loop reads CASSSRGTANTEAFF. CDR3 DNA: TGTGCCAGCAGTTCACGCGGGACGGCGAACACTGAAGCTTTCTTT.

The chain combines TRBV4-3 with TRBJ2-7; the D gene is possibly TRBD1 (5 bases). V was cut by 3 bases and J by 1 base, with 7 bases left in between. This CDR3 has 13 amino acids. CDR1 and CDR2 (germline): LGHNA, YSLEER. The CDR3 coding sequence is TGCGCCAGCAGCCAGGCAGGGTCCTACGAGCAGTACTTC. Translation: CASSQAGSYEQYF.

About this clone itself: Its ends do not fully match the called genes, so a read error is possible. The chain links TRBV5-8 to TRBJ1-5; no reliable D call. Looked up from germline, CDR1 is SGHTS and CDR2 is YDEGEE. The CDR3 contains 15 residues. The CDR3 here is CASRLAWPDDQPQHF. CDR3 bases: TGTGCCAGCAGGTTGGCGTGGCCAGATGATCAGCCCCAGCATTTT.

The CDR3 bases are TGCGCCAGCAGCTTCGTTACAGATACGCAGTATTTT. Translating gives CASSFVTDTQYF. The chain couples TRBV5-1 to TRBJ2-3; no clear D. This CDR3 has 12 amino acids. Germline values: CDR1 SGHRS, CDR2 YFSETQ. V lost 2 bases, J lost 3 bases, and 4 bases lay in between. Together with reference TRBV5-1 and TRBJ2-3, the CDR3 gives the full variable domain: KAGVTQTPRYLIKTRGQQVTLSCSPISGHRSVSWYQQTPGQGLQFLFEYFSETQRNKGNFPGRFSGRQFSNSRSEMNVSTLELGDSALYLCASSFVTDTQYFGPGTRLTVL.

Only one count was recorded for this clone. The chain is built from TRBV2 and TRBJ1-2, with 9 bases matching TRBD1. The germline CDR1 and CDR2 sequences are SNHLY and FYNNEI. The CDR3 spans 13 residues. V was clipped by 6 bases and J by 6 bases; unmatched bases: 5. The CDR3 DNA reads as TGTGCCAGCAGGTACCGGGACAGGGATGGCTACACCTTC. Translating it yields CASRYRDRDGYTF.

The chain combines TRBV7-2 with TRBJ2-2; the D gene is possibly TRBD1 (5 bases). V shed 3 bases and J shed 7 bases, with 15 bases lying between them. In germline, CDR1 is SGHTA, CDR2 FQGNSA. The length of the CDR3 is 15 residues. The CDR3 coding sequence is TGTGCCAGCAGCTTGTACGCAGGGAAAGGCGGGGAGCTGTTTTTT. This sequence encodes CASSLYAGKGGELFF. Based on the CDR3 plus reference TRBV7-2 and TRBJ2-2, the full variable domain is GAGVSQSPSNKVTEKGKDVELRCDPISGHTALYWYRQSLGQGLEFLIYFQGNSAPDKSGLPSDRFSAERTGGSVSTLTIQRTQQEDSAVYLCASSLYAGKGGELFFGEGSRLTVL.

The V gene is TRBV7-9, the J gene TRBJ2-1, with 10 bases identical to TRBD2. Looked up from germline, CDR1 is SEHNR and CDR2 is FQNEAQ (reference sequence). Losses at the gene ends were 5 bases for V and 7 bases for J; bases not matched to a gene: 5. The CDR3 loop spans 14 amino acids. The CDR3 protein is CASSQTSGVNEQFF. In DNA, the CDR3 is TGTGCCAGCAGCCAAACTAGCGGGGTAAATGAGCAGTTCTTC.

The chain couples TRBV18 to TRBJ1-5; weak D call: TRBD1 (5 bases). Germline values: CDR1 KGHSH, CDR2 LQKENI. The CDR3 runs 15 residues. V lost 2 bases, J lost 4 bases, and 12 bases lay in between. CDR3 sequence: CASSPFAGMNQPQHF. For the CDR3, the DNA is TGTGCCAGCTCACCATTTGCAGGGATGAATCAGCCCCAGCATTTT.

The CDR3 protein is CASSQDPGLAGETQYF. In nucleotides, the CDR3 is TGCGCCAGCAGCCAAGATCCCGGACTAGCGGGAGAGACCCAGTACTTC. The J gene is TRBJ2-5, the V gene TRBV4-3; 11 nucleotides agree with TRBD2. The CDR3 loop spans 16 amino acids. Per the germline V gene, CDR1 is LGHNA and CDR2 is YSLEER. V shed 0 bases and J 4 bases; nucleotides not matched to a gene: 4.

The CDR3 DNA is TGCGCCAGCCGACAGGGGGCGCTGGATACGCAGTATTTT. It yields the protein CASRQGALDTQYF. The chain employs TRBV5-1 and TRBJ2-3; 10 bases agree with TRBD1. Germline loops: CDR1 SGHRS, CDR2 YFSETQ. The CDR3 runs 13 residues. J lost 6 bases, V lost 7 bases, and 5 bases had no gene match. Based on the CDR3 plus reference TRBV5-1 and TRBJ2-3, the full variable domain is KAGVTQTPRYLIKTRGQQVTLSCSPISGHRSVSWYQQTPGQGLQFLFEYFSETQRNKGNFPGRFSGRQFSNSRSEMNVSTLELGDSALYLCASRQGALDTQYFGPGTRLTVL.

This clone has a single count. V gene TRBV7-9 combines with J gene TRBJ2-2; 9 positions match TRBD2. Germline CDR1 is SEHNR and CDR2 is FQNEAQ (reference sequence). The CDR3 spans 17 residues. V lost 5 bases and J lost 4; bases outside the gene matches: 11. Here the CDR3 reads CASSPFGGRAATGELFF. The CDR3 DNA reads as TGTGCCAGCAGCCCCTTCGGCGGGAGGGCTGCCACCGGGGAGCTGTTTTTT.